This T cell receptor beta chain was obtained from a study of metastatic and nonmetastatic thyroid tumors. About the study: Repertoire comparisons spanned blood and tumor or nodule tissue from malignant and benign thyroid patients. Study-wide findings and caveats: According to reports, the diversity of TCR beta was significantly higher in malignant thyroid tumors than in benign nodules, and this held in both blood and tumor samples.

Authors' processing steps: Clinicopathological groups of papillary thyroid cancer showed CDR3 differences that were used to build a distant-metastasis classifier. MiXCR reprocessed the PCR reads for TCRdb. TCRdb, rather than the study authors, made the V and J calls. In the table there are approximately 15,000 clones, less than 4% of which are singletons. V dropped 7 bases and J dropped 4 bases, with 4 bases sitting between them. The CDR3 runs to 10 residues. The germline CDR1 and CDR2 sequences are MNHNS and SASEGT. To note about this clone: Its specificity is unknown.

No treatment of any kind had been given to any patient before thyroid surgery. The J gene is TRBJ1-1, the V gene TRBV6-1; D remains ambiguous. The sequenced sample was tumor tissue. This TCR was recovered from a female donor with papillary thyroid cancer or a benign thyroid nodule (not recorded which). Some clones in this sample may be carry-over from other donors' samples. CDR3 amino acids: CASMSTEAFF. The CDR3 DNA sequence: TGTGCCAGCATGAGCACTGAAGCTTTCTTT.